Below, 3 T cell receptor beta chains from the same sample are listed, as sequenced in a study of blood T cell repertoires in COVID-19. The data were produced by immunoSEQ multiplex PCR, yet TCRdb's version contains in-frame clones alone and is incomplete. The sample records 200,000 or so clones, roughly 84% being singletons. The sequenced sample was peripheral blood. All receptors derive from a person between 70 and 80 years old with COVID-19, enrolled during active disease.

The gene calls are TRBV7-2 and TRBJ1-1; D unclear. The germline gives CDR1 SGHTA, CDR2 FQGNSA. CDR3 length equals 15 residues. Between the trimmed V and J ends, which lost 2 bases and 5 bases, there was a span of 15 bases. CDR3 nucleotide sequence: TGTGCCAGCAGCTTAAGGTTAGGAGAAAAAACTGAAGCTTTCTTT. Encoded protein: CASSLRLGEKTEAFF.

This clone was seen once. The chain employs TRBV5-1 and TRBJ1-3, with a tentative D call TRBD1 (6 bases). The ends were cut back, 4 bases at V and 4 bases at J, with 15 bases in the middle. This CDR3 region has 15 residues. Germline lookup yields CDR1 SGHRS and CDR2 YFSETQ. CDR3 nucleotide sequence: TGCGCCAGCAGCACCTCAGGGGTGTCCGGAAACACCATATATTTT. Amino acids: CASSTSGVSGNTIYF.

The CDR3 coding sequence is TGTGCCAGCAGTTTTGGGGCCAATCAGCCCCAGCATTTT. Protein: CASSFGANQPQHF. The V call is TRBV12-3 or TRBV12-4, the J call TRBJ1-5, with D perhaps TRBD1 (5 bases). There are 13 residues in the CDR3. Trimming left V 3 bases short and J 3 bases short, with 6 bases between.